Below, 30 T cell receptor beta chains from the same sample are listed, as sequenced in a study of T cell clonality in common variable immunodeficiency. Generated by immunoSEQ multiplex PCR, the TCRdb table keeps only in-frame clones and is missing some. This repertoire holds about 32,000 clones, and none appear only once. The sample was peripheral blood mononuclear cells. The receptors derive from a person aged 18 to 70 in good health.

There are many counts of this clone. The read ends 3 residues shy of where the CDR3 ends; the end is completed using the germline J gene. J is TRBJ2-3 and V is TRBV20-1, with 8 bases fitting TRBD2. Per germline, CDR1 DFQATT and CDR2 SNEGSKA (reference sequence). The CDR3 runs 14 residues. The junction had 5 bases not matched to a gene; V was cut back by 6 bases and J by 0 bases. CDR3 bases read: TGCAGTGCCCCCCTAGCGGGTAGCACAGATACG. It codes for CSAPLAGSTDT. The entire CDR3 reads CSAPLAGSTDTQYF.

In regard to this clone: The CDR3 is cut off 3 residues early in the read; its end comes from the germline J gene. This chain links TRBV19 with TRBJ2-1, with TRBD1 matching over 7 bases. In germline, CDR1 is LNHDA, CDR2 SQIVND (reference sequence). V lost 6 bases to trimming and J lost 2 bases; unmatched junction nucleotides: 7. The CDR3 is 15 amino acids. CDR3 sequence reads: CASSTTGSPYNEQFF. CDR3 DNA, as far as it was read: TGTGCCAGTAGCACGACAGGGTCCCCCTACAATGAG.

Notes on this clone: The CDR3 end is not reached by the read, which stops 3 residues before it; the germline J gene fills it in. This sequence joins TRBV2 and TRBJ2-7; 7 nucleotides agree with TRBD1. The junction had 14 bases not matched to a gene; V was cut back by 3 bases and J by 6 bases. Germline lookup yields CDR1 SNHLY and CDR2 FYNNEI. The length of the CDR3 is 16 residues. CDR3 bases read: TGTGCCAGCAGTGACAGGGGCAGGGGGTCGTTGGGCGAG. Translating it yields CASSDRGRGSLGE. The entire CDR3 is CASSDRGRGSLGEQYF.

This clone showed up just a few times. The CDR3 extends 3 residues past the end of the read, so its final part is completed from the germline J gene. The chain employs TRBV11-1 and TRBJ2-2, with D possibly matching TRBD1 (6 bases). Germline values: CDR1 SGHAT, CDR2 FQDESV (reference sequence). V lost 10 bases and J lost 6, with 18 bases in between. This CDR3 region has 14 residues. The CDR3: CATKTNRAAGELFF. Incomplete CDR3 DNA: TGTGCCACCAAAACAAACAGGGCGGCCGGGGAG.

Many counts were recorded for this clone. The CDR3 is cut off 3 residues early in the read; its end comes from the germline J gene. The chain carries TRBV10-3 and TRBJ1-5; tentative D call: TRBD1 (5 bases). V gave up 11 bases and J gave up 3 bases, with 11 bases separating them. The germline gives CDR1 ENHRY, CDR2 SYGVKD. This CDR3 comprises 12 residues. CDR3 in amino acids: CASAGINQPQHF. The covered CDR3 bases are TGTGCCTCGGCAGGGATCAATCAGCCC.

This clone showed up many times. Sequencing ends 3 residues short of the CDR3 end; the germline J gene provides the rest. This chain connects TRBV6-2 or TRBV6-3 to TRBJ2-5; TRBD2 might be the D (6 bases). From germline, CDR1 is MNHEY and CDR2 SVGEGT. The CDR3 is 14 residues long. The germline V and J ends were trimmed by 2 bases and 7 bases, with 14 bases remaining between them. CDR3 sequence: CASSYSWRDGTQYF. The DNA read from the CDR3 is TGTGCCAGCAGTTACAGTTGGCGGGATGGGACC.

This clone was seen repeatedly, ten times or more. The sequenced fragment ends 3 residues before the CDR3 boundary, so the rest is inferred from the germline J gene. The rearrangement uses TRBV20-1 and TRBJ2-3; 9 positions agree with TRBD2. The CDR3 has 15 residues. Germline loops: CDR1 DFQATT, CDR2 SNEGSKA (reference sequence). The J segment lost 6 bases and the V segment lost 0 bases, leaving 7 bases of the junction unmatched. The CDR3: CSARDLAGEADTQYF. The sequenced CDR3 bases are TGCAGTGCTAGAGACTTAGCGGGAGAGGCCGATACG.

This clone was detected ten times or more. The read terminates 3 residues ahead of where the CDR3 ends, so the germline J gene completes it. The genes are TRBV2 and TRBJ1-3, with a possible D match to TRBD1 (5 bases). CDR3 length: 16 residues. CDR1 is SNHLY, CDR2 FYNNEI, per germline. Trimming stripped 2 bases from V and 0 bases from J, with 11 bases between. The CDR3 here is CASSEQGIGSGNTIYF. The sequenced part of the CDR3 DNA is TGTGCCAGCAGTGAACAGGGAATCGGCTCTGGAAACACC.

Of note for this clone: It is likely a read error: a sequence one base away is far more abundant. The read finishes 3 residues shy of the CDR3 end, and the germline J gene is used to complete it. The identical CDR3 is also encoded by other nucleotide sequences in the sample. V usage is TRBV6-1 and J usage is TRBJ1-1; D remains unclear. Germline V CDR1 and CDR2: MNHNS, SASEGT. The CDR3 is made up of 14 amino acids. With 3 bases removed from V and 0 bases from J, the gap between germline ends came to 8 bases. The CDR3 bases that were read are TGTGCCAGCAGTGAGATACAGTTGAACACTGAA. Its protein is CASSEIQLNTE. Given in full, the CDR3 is CASSEIQLNTEAFF.

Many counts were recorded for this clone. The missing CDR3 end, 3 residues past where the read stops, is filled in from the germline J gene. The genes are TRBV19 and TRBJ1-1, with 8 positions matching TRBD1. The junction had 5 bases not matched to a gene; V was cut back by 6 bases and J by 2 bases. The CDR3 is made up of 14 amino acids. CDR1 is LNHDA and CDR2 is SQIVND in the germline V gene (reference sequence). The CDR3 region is CASRRTGSNTEAFF. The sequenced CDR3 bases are TGTGCCAGTAGGAGGACAGGGTCTAACACTGAA.

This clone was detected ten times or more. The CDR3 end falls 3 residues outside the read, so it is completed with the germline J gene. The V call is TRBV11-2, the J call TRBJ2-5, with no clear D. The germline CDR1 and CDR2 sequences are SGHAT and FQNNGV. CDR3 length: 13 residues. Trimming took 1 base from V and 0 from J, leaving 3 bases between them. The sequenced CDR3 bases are TGTGCCAGCAGCTTAGCCGACCAAGAGACC. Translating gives CASSLADQET. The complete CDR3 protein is CASSLADQETQYF.

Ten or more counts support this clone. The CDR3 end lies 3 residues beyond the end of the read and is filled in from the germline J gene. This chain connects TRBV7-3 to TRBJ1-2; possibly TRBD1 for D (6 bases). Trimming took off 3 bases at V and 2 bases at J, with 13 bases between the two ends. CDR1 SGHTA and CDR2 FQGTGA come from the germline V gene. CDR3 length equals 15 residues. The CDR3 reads CASSLARGHNYGYTF. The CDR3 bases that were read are TGTGCCAGCAGCTTGGCTCGGGGACACAACTATGGC. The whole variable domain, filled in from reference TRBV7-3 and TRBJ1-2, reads GAGVSQTPSNKVTEKGKYVELRCDPISGHTALYWYRQSLGQGPEFLIYFQGTGAADDSGLPNDRFFAVRPEGSVSTLKIQRTERGDSAVYLCASSLARGHNYGYTFGSGTRLTVV.

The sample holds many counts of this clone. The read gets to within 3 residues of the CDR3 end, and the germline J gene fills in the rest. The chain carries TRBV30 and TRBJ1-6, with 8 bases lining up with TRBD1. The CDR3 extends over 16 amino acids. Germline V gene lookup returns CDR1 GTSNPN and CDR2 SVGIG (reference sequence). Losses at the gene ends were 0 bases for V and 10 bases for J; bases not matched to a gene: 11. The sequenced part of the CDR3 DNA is TGTGCCTGGAGTGTCTCCGGGACAGGCTCCGTCTCACCC. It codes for CAWSVSGTGSVSP. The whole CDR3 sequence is CAWSVSGTGSVSPLHF. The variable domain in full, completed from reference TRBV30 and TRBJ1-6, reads SQTIHQWPATLVQPVGSPLSLECTVEGTSNPNLYWYRQAAGRGLQLLFYSVGIGQISSEVPQNLSASRPQDRQFILSSKKLLLSDSGFYLCAWSVSGTGSVSPLHFGNGTRLTVT.

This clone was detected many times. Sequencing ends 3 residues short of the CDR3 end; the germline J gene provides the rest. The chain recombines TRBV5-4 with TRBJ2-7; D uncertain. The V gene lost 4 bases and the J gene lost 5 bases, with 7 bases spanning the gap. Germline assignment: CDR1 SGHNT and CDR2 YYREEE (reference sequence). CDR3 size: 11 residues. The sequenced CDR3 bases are TGTGCCAGCAGCGCGGCCCACGAG. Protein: CASSAAHE. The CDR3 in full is CASSAAHEQYF. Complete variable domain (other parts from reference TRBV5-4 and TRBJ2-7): ETGVTQSPTHLIKTRGQQVTLRCSSQSGHNTVSWYQQALGQGPQFIFQYYREEENGRGNFPPRFSGLQFPNYSSELNVNALELDDSALYLCASSAAHEQYFGPGTRLTVT.

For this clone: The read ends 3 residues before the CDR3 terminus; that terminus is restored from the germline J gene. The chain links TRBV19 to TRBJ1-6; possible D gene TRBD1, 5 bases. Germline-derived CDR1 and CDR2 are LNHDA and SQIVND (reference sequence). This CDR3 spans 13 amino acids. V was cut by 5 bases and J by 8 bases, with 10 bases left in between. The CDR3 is CASSVRGDSPLHF. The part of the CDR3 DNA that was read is TGTGCCAGTAGTGTACGGGGGGATTCACCC.

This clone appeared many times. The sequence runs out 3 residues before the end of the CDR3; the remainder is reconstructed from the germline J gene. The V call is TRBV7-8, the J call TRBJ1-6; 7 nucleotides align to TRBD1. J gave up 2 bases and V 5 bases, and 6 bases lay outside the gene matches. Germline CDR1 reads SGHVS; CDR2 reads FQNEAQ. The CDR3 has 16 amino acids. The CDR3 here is CASSAQGSTYNSPLHF. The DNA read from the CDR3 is TGTGCCAGCAGCGCACAGGGGAGTACCTATAATTCACCC.

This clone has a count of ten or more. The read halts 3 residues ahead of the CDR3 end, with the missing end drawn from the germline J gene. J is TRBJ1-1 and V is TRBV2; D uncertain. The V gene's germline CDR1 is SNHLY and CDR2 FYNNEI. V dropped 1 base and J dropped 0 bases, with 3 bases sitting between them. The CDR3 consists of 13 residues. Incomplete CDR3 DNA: TGTGCCAGCAGTGAAGAGGTGAACACTGAA. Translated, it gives CASSEEVNTE. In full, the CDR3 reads CASSEEVNTEAFF.

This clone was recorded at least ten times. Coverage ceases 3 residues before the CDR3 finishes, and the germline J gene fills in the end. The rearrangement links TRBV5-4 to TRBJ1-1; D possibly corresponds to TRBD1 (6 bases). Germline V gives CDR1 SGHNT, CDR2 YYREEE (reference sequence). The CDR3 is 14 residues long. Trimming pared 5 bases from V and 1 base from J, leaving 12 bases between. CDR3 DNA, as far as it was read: TGTGCCAGCAGAACGGGGGGGGCGAACACTGAA. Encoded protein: CASRTGGANTE. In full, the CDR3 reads CASRTGGANTEAFF.

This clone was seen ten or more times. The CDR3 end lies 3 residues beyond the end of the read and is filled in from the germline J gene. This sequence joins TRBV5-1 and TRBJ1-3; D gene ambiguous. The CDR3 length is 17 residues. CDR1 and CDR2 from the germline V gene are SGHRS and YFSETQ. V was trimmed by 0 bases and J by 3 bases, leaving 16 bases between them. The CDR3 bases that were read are TGCGCCAGCAGCTTGGCCCGGGGAGTAGGGTTTGGAAACACC. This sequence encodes CASSLARGVGFGNT. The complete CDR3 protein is CASSLARGVGFGNTIYF.

CDR3 DNA, as far as it was read: TGTGCCAGTCGAATGCGGGGGCGTGGGAACACTGAA. Its protein product is CASRMRGRGNTE. The whole CDR3 reads CASRMRGRGNTEAFF. The chain carries TRBV19 and TRBJ1-1, with D possibly being TRBD1 (6 bases). The read comes to an end 3 residues before the CDR3 does, leaving the germline J gene to fill in the end. The CDR3 covers 15 residues. In germline, CDR1 is LNHDA, CDR2 SQIVND (reference sequence). V dropped 8 bases and J dropped 1 base, with 17 bases sitting between them.

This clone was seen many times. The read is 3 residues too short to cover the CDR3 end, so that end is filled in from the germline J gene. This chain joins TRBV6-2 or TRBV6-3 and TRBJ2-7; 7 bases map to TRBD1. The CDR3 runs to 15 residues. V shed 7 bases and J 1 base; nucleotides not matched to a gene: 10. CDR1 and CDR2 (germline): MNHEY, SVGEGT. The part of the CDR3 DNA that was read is TGTGCCAGCACCCCTACGGACAGGCTTTCCTACGAG. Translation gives CASTPTDRLSYE. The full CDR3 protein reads CASTPTDRLSYEQYF.

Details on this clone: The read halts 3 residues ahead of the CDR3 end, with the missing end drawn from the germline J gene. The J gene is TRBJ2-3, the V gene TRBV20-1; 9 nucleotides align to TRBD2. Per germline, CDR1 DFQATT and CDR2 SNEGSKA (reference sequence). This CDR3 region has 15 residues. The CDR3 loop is CSASGWREGRETQYF. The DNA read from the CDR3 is TGCAGTGCTAGCGGATGGCGGGAGGGTAGGGAGACG.

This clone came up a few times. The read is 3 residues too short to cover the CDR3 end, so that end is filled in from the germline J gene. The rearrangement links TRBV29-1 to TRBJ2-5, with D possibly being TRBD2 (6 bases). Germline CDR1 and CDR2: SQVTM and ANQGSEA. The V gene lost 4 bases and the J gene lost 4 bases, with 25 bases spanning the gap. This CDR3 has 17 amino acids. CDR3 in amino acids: CSVAGVFGGSLGETQYF. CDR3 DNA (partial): TGCAGCGTTGCGGGTGTGTTTGGGGGGTCCCTTGGAGAGACC.

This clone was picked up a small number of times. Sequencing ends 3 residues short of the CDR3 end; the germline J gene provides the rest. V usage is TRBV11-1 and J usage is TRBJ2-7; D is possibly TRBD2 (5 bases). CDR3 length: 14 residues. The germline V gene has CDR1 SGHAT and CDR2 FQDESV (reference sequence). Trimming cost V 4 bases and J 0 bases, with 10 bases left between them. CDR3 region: CASSSSSRSYEQYF. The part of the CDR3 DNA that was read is TGTGCCAGCAGCTCCTCTAGCCGCTCCTACGAG.

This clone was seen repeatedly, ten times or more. The part of the CDR3 DNA that was read is TGTGCCAGCAGCTCCAAGGACAGCCCAGATACG. Translating gives CASSSKDSPDT. The full CDR3 protein reads CASSSKDSPDTQYF. The chain combines TRBV7-9 with TRBJ2-3; maybe TRBD1 (6 bases). The read is 3 residues too short to cover the CDR3 end, so that end is filled in from the germline J gene. Trimming cost V 4 bases and J 4 bases, with 12 bases left between them. CDR3 length equals 14 residues. Germline values: CDR1 SEHNR, CDR2 FQNEAQ (reference sequence).

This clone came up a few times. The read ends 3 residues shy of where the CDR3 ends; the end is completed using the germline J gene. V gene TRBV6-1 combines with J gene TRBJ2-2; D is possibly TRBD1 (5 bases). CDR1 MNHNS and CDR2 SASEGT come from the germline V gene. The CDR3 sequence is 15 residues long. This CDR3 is CASSEVSVGREKLFF. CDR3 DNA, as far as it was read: TGTGCCAGCAGTGAAGTGTCAGTCGGCAGGGAAAAG.

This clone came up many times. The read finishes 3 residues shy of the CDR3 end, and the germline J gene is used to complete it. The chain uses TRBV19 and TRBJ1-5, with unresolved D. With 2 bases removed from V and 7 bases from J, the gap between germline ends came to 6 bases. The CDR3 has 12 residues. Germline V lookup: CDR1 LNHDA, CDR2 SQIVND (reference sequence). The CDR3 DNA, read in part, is TGTGCCAGTAGTATACCTCCCCAGCCC. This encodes CASSIPPQP. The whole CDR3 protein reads CASSIPPQPQHF.

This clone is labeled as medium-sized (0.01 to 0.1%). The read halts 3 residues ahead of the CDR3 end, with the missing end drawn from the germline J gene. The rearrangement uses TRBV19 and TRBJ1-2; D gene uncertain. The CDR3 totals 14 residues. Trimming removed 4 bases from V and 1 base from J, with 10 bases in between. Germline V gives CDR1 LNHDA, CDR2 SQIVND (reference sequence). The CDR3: CASSKIGLNYGYTF. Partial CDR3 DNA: TGTGCCAGTAGTAAGATCGGACTTAACTATGGC. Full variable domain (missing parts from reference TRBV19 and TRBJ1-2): DGGITQSPKYLFRKEGQNVTLSCEQNLNHDAMYWYRQDPGQGLRLIYYSQIVNDFQKGDIAEGYSVSREKKESFPLTVTSAQKNPTAFYLCASSKIGLNYGYTFGSGTRLTVV.

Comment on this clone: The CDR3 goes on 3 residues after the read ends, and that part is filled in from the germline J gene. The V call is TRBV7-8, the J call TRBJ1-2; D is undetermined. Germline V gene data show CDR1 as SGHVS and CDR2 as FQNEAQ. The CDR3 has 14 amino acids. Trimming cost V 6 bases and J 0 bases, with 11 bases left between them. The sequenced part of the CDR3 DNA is TGTGCCAGCAGTGCCGGTTTCGCTAACTATGGC. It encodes CASSAGFANYG. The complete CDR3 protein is CASSAGFANYGYTF.

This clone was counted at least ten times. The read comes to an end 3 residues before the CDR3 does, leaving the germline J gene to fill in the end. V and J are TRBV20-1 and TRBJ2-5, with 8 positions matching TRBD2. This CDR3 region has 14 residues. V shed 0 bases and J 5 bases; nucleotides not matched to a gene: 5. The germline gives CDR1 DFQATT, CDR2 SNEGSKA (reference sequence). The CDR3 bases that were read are TGCAGTGCTAGAGATGCCCGGGGGGGGGAGACC. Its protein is CSARDARGGET. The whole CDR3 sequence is CSARDARGGETQYF.